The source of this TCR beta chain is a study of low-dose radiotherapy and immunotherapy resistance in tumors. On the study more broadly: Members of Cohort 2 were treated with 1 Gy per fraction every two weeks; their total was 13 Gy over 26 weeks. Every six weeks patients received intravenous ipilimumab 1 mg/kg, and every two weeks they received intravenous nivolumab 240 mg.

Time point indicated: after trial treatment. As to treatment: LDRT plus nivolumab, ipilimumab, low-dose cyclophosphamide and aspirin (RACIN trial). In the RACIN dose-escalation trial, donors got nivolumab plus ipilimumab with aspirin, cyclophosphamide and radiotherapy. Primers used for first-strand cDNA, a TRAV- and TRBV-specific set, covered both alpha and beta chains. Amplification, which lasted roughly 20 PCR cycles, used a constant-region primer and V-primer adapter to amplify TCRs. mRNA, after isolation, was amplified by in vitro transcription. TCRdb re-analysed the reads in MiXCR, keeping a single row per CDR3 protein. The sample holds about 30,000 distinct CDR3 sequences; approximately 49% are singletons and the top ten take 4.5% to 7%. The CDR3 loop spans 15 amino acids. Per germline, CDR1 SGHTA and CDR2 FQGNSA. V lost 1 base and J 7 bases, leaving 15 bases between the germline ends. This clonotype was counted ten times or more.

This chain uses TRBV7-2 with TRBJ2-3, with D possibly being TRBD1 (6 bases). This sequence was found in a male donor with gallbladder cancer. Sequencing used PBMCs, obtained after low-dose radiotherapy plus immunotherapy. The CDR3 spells CASSLGHGGVNTQYF. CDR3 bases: TGTGCCAGCAGCTTAGGGCATGGGGGCGTAAATACGCAGTATTTT.